Listed below are T cell receptor beta chains from one sample, sequenced in a study of blood T cell repertoires in COVID-19. Assay: immunoSEQ multiplex PCR; the TCRdb copy retains only in-frame clones and omits some. Of some 150,000 clones in the sample, about 87% are singletons; the top ten hold 0.95%. Sequencing used peripheral blood. The receptors stem from a woman between 50 and 59 years old with acute or convalescent COVID-19. Both conserved end residues are part of each CDR3. Fields, in order: clone size, V gene, D gene, J gene, CDR3 protein, CDR3 DNA. A D gene is named only where the DNA matches it firmly. Where a row states a size, it is once, few, many or the class of an expanded clone; other rows omit it.

abundance: NA
v_gene: TRBV29-1
d_gene: TRBD1
j_gene: TRBJ1-2
CDR3aa: CSVHRGAAYGYTF
CDR3nt: TGCAGCGTTCACAGGGGGGCCGCCTATGGCTACACCTTC

abundance: NA
v_gene: TRBV5-5
d_gene: NA
j_gene: TRBJ1-5
CDR3aa: CASSPRPDQPQHF
CDR3nt: TGTGCCAGCAGCCCACGTCCGGATCAGCCCCAGCATTTT

abundance: NA
v_gene: TRBV7-3
d_gene: TRBD1
j_gene: TRBJ1-1
CDR3aa: CASSNPTGEGANTEAFF
CDR3nt: TGTGCCAGCAGCAACCCGACAGGGGAGGGCGCGAACACTGAAGCTTTCTTT

abundance: NA
v_gene: TRBV24-1
d_gene: NA
j_gene: TRBJ1-4
CDR3aa: CATSRTTLSGEKLFF
CDR3nt: TGTGCCACCTCCCGGACGACCCTAAGCGGTGAAAAACTGTTTTTT

abundance: NA
v_gene: TRBV12-3/TRBV12-4
d_gene: TRBD1
j_gene: TRBJ2-7
CDR3aa: CRGDREYEQYF
CDR3nt: TGCCGAGGGGACAGAGAATACGAGCAGTACTTC

abundance: NA
v_gene: TRBV5-1
d_gene: NA
j_gene: TRBJ1-1
CDR3aa: CASSLEGWGGTEAFF
CDR3nt: TGCGCCAGCAGTCTTGAAGGCTGGGGGGGCACTGAAGCTTTCTTT

abundance: NA
v_gene: TRBV5-4
d_gene: NA
j_gene: TRBJ1-2
CDR3aa: CASSLARQHYGYTF
CDR3nt: TGTGCCAGCAGCTTGGCCAGGCAACACTATGGCTACACCTTC

abundance: once
v_gene: TRBV28
d_gene: NA
j_gene: TRBJ1-5
CDR3aa: CASSLYAFYSNQPQHF
CDR3nt: TGTGCCAGCAGTTTATACGCCTTCTATAGCAATCAGCCCCAGCATTTT

abundance: NA
v_gene: TRBV4-1
d_gene: TRBD1
j_gene: TRBJ2-1
CDR3aa: CASSQNTGQGDNEQFF
CDR3nt: TGCGCCAGCAGCCAGAACACGGGACAGGGAGACAATGAGCAGTTCTTC

abundance: once
v_gene: TRBV4-2
d_gene: NA
j_gene: TRBJ2-7
CDR3aa: CASSQDQDSASYEQYF
CDR3nt: TGTGCCAGCAGCCAAGATCAGGATAGCGCATCCTACGAGCAGTACTTC

abundance: NA
v_gene: TRBV14
d_gene: NA
j_gene: TRBJ2-3
CDR3aa: CASSQERQSTDTQYF
CDR3nt: TGTGCCAGCAGCCAAGAGAGACAGAGCACAGATACGCAGTATTTT

abundance: NA
v_gene: TRBV5-4
d_gene: TRBD2
j_gene: TRBJ2-1
CDR3aa: CASSSGTSGNNEQFF
CDR3nt: TGTGCCAGCAGCTCCGGGACTAGCGGGAACAATGAGCAGTTCTTC

abundance: NA
v_gene: TRBV28
d_gene: TRBD2
j_gene: TRBJ2-1
CDR3aa: CASSPTSGAFYNEQFF
CDR3nt: TGTGCCAGCAGCCCAACTAGCGGGGCCTTCTACAATGAGCAGTTCTTC

abundance: few
v_gene: TRBV28
d_gene: TRBD1
j_gene: TRBJ1-5
CDR3aa: CASRDRVDQPQHF
CDR3nt: TGTGCCAGCAGAGACAGGGTAGATCAGCCCCAGCATTTT

abundance: NA
v_gene: TRBV19
d_gene: NA
j_gene: TRBJ2-3
CDR3aa: CASSIYRGNANTQYF
CDR3nt: TGTGCCAGTAGTATCTATAGGGGAAACGCTAATACGCAGTATTTT

abundance: NA
v_gene: TRBV7-3
d_gene: NA
j_gene: TRBJ2-2
CDR3aa: CASTLTVNSPGELFF
CDR3nt: TGTGCCAGCACCCTGACAGTTAATAGCCCCGGGGAGCTGTTTTTT

abundance: NA
v_gene: TRBV5-6
d_gene: NA
j_gene: TRBJ1-4
CDR3aa: CASSATGLGINEKLFF
CDR3nt: TGTGCCAGCAGCGCTACAGGGTTGGGGATTAATGAAAAACTGTTTTTT

abundance: few
v_gene: TRBV27
d_gene: TRBD1
j_gene: TRBJ1-1
CDR3aa: CASRQGGDTEAFF
CDR3nt: TGTGCCAGCAGACAGGGGGGTGACACTGAAGCTTTCTTT

abundance: NA
v_gene: TRBV12-3/TRBV12-4
d_gene: TRBD1
j_gene: TRBJ2-7
CDR3aa: CASRGQGWYEQYF
CDR3nt: TGTGCCAGCAGGGGACAGGGGTGGTACGAGCAGTACTTC

abundance: NA
v_gene: TRBV14
d_gene: NA
j_gene: TRBJ2-6
CDR3aa: CASSQGGSGVSVLTF
CDR3nt: TGTGCCAGCAGCCAAGGGGGTAGCGGTGTAAGCGTCCTGACTTTC

abundance: NA
v_gene: TRBV12-5
d_gene: NA
j_gene: TRBJ2-7
CDR3aa: CASGLDGTIYEQYF
CDR3nt: TGTGCTAGTGGTTTGGACGGGACAATCTACGAGCAGTACTTC

abundance: NA
v_gene: TRBV15
d_gene: TRBD1
j_gene: TRBJ2-1
CDR3aa: CATSRDVGTGNNEQFF
CDR3nt: TGTGCCACCAGCAGAGATGTAGGGACAGGTAACAATGAGCAGTTCTTC

abundance: NA
v_gene: TRBV9
d_gene: TRBD1
j_gene: TRBJ1-2
CDR3aa: CASSITGGHWDGYTF
CDR3nt: TGTGCCAGCAGCATTACAGGGGGGCACTGGGATGGCTACACCTTC

abundance: NA
v_gene: TRBV24-1
d_gene: NA
j_gene: TRBJ1-4
CDR3aa: CATSDLTGRLFF
CDR3nt: TGTGCCACCAGTGATTTAACCGGGAGACTGTTTTTT

abundance: once
v_gene: TRBV5-1
d_gene: TRBD2
j_gene: TRBJ2-5
CDR3aa: CASSLVLAGEETQYF
CDR3nt: TGCGCCAGCAGCTTGGTCCTAGCGGGGGAAGAGACCCAGTACTTC

abundance: NA
v_gene: TRBV4-1
d_gene: TRBD2
j_gene: TRBJ2-2
CDR3aa: CASSQSGRDPPGELFF
CDR3nt: TGCGCCAGCAGCCAAAGTGGGAGGGACCCACCCGGGGAGCTGTTTTTT

abundance: NA
v_gene: TRBV7-9
d_gene: TRBD1
j_gene: TRBJ2-7
CDR3aa: CASTPPWDRGSVYEQYF
CDR3nt: TGTGCCAGCACGCCCCCTTGGGACAGGGGGTCCGTCTACGAGCAGTACTTC

abundance: NA
v_gene: TRBV9
d_gene: TRBD1
j_gene: TRBJ2-2
CDR3aa: CASSPRGRGELFF
CDR3nt: TGTGCCAGCAGCCCCAGGGGGCGGGGGGAGCTGTTTTTT

abundance: NA
v_gene: TRBV7-2
d_gene: TRBD2
j_gene: TRBJ2-7
CDR3aa: CASSINSGREQYF
CDR3nt: TGTGCCAGCAGCATTAATAGCGGGAGAGAGCAGTACTTC

abundance: NA
v_gene: TRBV10-3
d_gene: NA
j_gene: TRBJ2-7
CDR3aa: CAVLTQGSYEQYF
CDR3nt: TGTGCCGTTCTCACTCAGGGATCCTACGAGCAGTACTTC

abundance: NA
v_gene: TRBV19
d_gene: NA
j_gene: TRBJ1-5
CDR3aa: CASSIASAGFNQPQHF
CDR3nt: TGTGCCAGTAGTATAGCCTCGGCAGGGTTCAATCAGCCCCAGCATTTT